What follows describes a single TCR beta chain. The entry originates in a study of T cell responses to AZD1222 COVID-19 vaccine. CDR1 is SQVTM, CDR2 ANQGSEA, per germline. The CDR3 has 14 residues. The V segment lost 6 bases and the J segment 9 bases; nucleotides outside the gene matches: 12. Only in-frame clones appear in the TCRdb table, and some are missing; sequencing was by immunoSEQ multiplex PCR. The sample includes some 130,000 clones, over 90% of them seen just once. Sequences were derived from peripheral blood, sampled on day 0 of AZD1222 vaccination. The TCR comes from an adult in good health. This chain links TRBV29-1 with TRBJ2-1, with 9 bases fitting TRBD2. This chain's CDR3 is CSVSPSGRYSEQFF. The CDR3 region has the DNA TGCAGCGTCTCCCCAAGCGGGAGGTATAGTGAGCAGTTCTTC.